The sequence of this TCR beta chain was determined in a study of shared clonotypes between healthy human individuals. Study-wide findings and caveats: Though the depth was large, rarefaction showed that sorted-subset sequencing was incomplete. Limited genetic and exposure-history diversity came from having few donors.

A word on this clone: Its antigen is as yet unknown.

Profiling relied on immunoSEQ multiplex PCR, and the TCRdb table lists in-frame clones only, not all of them. The table records around 610,000 clones, roughly 96% of them present only once. Naive CD8 isolation took CD45RO-negative cells positively selected for CCR7 and excluded terminally differentiated effector memory CD45RA+ cells. The CDR3 is 12 amino acids. V was shortened by 3 bases and J by 5 bases, with 8 bases between the two germline ends. CDR1 MDHEN and CDR2 SYDVKM come from the germline V gene. Input material: naive CD8+ T cells sorted from blood. The rearrangement links TRBV28 to TRBJ2-7; D assignment may be TRBD1 or TRBD2 (6 bases each). The clonotype was recovered from a woman in her twenties or thirties in good health. CDR3 region: CASSLGGDEQYF. CDR3 coding DNA: TGTGCCAGCAGTTTGGGGGGCGACGAGCAGTACTTC. The whole variable domain, filled in from reference TRBV28 and TRBJ2-7, reads DVKVTQSSRYLVKRTGEKVFLECVQDMDHENMFWYRQDPGLGLRLIYFSYDVKMKEKGDIPEGYSVSREKKERFSLILESASTNQTSMYLCASSLGGDEQYFGPGTRLTVT.